Presented here are 3 T cell receptor beta chains from one specimen sequenced in a study of CD8 T cells in ankylosing spondylitis. Study-wide results and limits: Roughly eight highly homologous variants made up a TCR beta motif that seemed to typify ankylosing spondylitis blood.

TCRdb reprocessed the 5' RACE reads with MiXCR, giving one entry per CDR3 protein. The table includes some 800,000 distinct CDR3 sequences, over 9.5% detected once. For these TCRs, the target antigens are not known. Material for sequencing was blood, either unsorted or a sorted T cell fraction (not recorded which). The origin of the receptors is a male donor with ankylosing spondylitis.

This clonotype occurred a few times. The chain is built from TRBV7-2 and TRBJ2-1, with D unclear. Trimming shortened V by 1 base and J by 8 bases, and 12 bases separated the two germline ends. Germline V gene sequence: CDR1 SGHTA, CDR2 FQGNSA. The CDR3 contains 14 residues. The CDR3 region has the DNA TGTGCCAGCAGCTTAGATGTAGCTAGGGATGAGCAGTTCTTC. Translation: CASSLDVARDEQFF.

This clonotype appeared many times. This sequence joins TRBV11-3 and TRBJ2-3, with 7 bases aligning to TRBD1. Unmatched junction bases numbered 7, after V lost 5 bases and J lost 5 bases. The CDR3 is made up of 14 amino acids. In germline, CDR1 is SGHNT, CDR2 YENEEA. The CDR3 protein is CASSLTGIGDTQYF. In DNA, the CDR3 is TGTGCCAGCAGCCTGACAGGGATAGGAGATACGCAGTATTTT.

V usage is TRBV7-9 and J usage is TRBJ1-2; D not resolved. The V end was cut by 2 bases, the J end by 6 bases, with 16 bases between. Germline V lookup: CDR1 SEHNR, CDR2 FQNEAQ (reference sequence). The CDR3 is made up of 15 amino acids. CDR3 in DNA: TGTGCCAGCAGCTTACAGCAGGTTCTGATCCATGGCTACACCTTC. This codes for CASSLQQVLIHGYTF. Using reference TRBV7-9 and TRBJ1-2 for the parts outside the CDR3, the full variable domain is DTGVSQNPRHKITKRGQNVTFRCDPISEHNRLYWYRQTLGQGPEFLTYFQNEAQLEKSRLLSDRFSAERPKGSFSTLEIQRTEQGDSAMYLCASSLQQVLIHGYTFGSGTRLTVV.